The T cell receptor beta chain under discussion was sequenced for a study of blood T cell repertoires in COVID-19. Study background: T cells, B-cell-depleted T cells, or PBMCs provided the cDNA or gDNA that served as material.

Methods used by the authors: Estimates of nucleated cell counts were drawn from the amplification of reference gene primers. Sequencing was performed with immunoSEQ multiplex PCR; in TCRdb, only in-frame clones are kept and a portion is missing. The DNA was the basis for D and trimming; V, J and clone size are from that table. Among approximately 99,000 clones listed, 75% to 85% were seen once. The V gene end was trimmed by 2 bases and the J gene end by 6 bases; junction bases not matched to a gene: 9. The CDR3 length is 16 residues. The V gene's germline CDR1 is MNHNY and CDR2 SVGAGI (reference sequence). In this sample, this clone turned up once.

This TCR was recovered from a woman aged 80 or over with active or convalescent COVID-19. The chain carries TRBV6-6 and TRBJ2-1; 8 bases are shared with TRBD2. Sequencing was done on a sample of peripheral blood. CDR3 loop: CASSYSRGRGGNEQFF. The CDR3 coding sequence is TGTGCCAGCAGTTACAGCCGGGGCCGGGGGGGCAATGAGCAGTTCTTC.